These 30 T cell receptor beta chains were sequenced from one sample in a study of PD-1 blockade in classical Hodgkin lymphoma. Time point described: newly diagnosed, previously untreated cHL patient sample. The study isolated CD8+ T cells from thawed PBMCs by magnetic negative selection. The repertoire was sequenced with immunoSEQ multiplex PCR; TCRdb's copy has only in-frame clones and lacks some. This sample has under 9,500 clones, with 91% found just once. The sample consisted of CD8+ T cells from blood. These TCRs come from a human donor with classical Hodgkin lymphoma.

The chain couples TRBV5-6 to TRBJ1-2; D is perhaps TRBD1 (5 bases). Germline V gene data show CDR1 as SGHDT and CDR2 as YYEEEE. The length of the CDR3 is 15 residues. The V end was cut by 0 bases, the J end by 8 bases, with 17 bases between. The CDR3 DNA follows: TGTGCCAGCAGCTTGGTAGGGGCGCAGGCTGAAGGCTACACCTTC. Translation gives CASSLVGAQAEGYTF.

This sequence joins TRBV5-1 and TRBJ1-2, with 9 bases matching TRBD1. The CDR3 is 15 amino acids. V lost 3 bases to trimming and J lost 2 bases; unmatched junction nucleotides: 5. CDR1 and CDR2 (germline): SGHRS, YFSETQ. The CDR3 nucleotides read TGCGCCAGCAGCTGGACAGGGGTGGACAACTATGGCTACACCTTC. It yields the protein CASSWTGVDNYGYTF.

J is TRBJ2-5 and V is TRBV28; possible D gene TRBD1, 5 bases. The V gene lost 5 bases and the J gene lost 4 bases, with 17 bases spanning the gap. Germline loops: CDR1 MDHEN, CDR2 SYDVKM. This CDR3 comprises 15 residues. CDR3 loop: CASSTRVGSLETQYF. CDR3 sequence (DNA): TGTGCCAGCAGTACCAGGGTCGGGTCACTAGAGACCCAGTACTTC.

The chain carries TRBV27 and TRBJ2-2; 7 bases line up with TRBD2. J was trimmed by 10 bases and V by 5 bases; bases with no gene match: 7. CDR3 length equals 13 residues. CDR1 and CDR2 from the germline V gene are MNHEY and SMNVEV (reference sequence). The CDR3 nucleotides are TGTGCCAGCAGTGCAGCGGGAACGGCGGAGCTGTTTTTT. Amino acids: CASSAAGTAELFF.

This chain uses TRBV7-9 with TRBJ1-1; a weak D match, TRBD1 (6 bases). Trimming took 5 bases from V and 4 from J, leaving 17 bases between them. The CDR3 spans 15 residues. The germline V gene encodes CDR1 SEHNR and CDR2 FQNEAQ (reference sequence). As DNA, the CDR3 is TGTGCCAGCAGCACCCACCATATAGGGGGCACTGAAGCTTTCTTT. It specifies CASSTHHIGGTEAFF. Together with reference TRBV7-9 and TRBJ1-1, the CDR3 gives the full variable domain: DTGVSQNPRHKITKRGQNVTFRCDPISEHNRLYWYRQTLGQGPEFLTYFQNEAQLEKSRLLSDRFSAERPKGSFSTLEIQRTEQGDSAMYLCASSTHHIGGTEAFFGQGTRLTVV.

This sequence joins TRBV19 and TRBJ1-1, with 7 bases fitting TRBD1. J was trimmed by 6 bases and V by 4 bases; bases with no gene match: 8. From germline, CDR1 is LNHDA and CDR2 SQIVND (reference sequence). The CDR3 is made up of 14 amino acids. The DNA of the CDR3 is TGTGCCAGTAGTACTTCCGACAGGGTCGCTGAAGCTTTCTTT. As protein: CASSTSDRVAEAFF.

This chain's CDR3 is CASSLRDYTYEQYF. The CDR3 region has the DNA TGTGCCAGTAGCCTCCGGGACTATACCTACGAGCAGTACTTC. This chain uses TRBV19 with TRBJ2-7; 7 bases fit TRBD2. With V trimmed by 6 bases and J by 2 bases, 7 bases remained unmatched. This CDR3 region has 14 residues. Per germline, CDR1 LNHDA and CDR2 SQIVND (reference sequence).

The genes are TRBV30 and TRBJ2-3; D unclear. V was cut by 3 bases and J by 3 bases, with 13 bases left in between. This CDR3 contains 14 residues. Germline CDR1 GTSNPN, CDR2 SVGIG (reference sequence). CDR3: CAWSTDQETDTQYF. CDR3 nucleotides: TGTGCCTGGAGCACAGACCAGGAGACAGATACGCAGTATTTT.

The chain uses TRBV27 and TRBJ2-1; TRBD2 matches 7 bases. This CDR3 has 15 amino acids. Unmatched junction bases numbered 5, after V lost 6 bases and J lost 0 bases. Germline V gives CDR1 MNHEY, CDR2 SMNVEV (reference sequence). CDR3 in amino acids: CASSSKRDSYNEQFF. The CDR3 DNA is TGTGCCAGCAGCTCTAAGCGGGACTCCTACAATGAGCAGTTCTTC.

The gene calls are TRBV7-9 and TRBJ2-7; D may match TRBD1 or TRBD2 (5 bases each). The CDR3 sequence is 14 residues long. V gave up 6 bases and J gave up 3 bases, with 15 bases separating them. CDR1 is SEHNR and CDR2 is FQNEAQ in the germline V gene (reference sequence). This CDR3 reads CASSPRELLYEQYF. The CDR3 nucleotides are TGTGCCAGCAGTCCCAGGGAGCTCCTCTACGAGCAGTACTTC. Combining the CDR3 with reference TRBV7-9 and TRBJ2-7 gives the whole variable domain DTGVSQNPRHKITKRGQNVTFRCDPISEHNRLYWYRQTLGQGPEFLTYFQNEAQLEKSRLLSDRFSAERPKGSFSTLEIQRTEQGDSAMYLCASSPRELLYEQYFGPGTRLTVT.

V usage is TRBV6-1 and J usage is TRBJ2-5; no definite D call. Near its end, the DNA agrees better with TRBJ2-7, so the J call may be wrong. Germline CDR1 MNHNS, CDR2 SASEGT. This CDR3 spans 14 amino acids. Here the CDR3 DNA reads TGTGCCAGCAGCCATGGGCGACCCGAGTACGAGCAGTACTTC. Protein product: CASSHGRPEYEQYF.

The V gene is TRBV13, the J gene TRBJ2-1; 11 bases fit TRBD2. CDR1 and CDR2 from the germline V gene are PRHDT and FYEKMQ (reference sequence). The CDR3 has 15 residues. The junction had 6 bases not matched to a gene; V was cut back by 5 bases and J by 6 bases. The CDR3 loop is CASSAGLAGFNEQFF. The CDR3 bases are TGTGCCAGCAGCGCCGGACTAGCGGGTTTCAATGAGCAGTTCTTC.

This rearrangement joins TRBV7-6 to TRBJ1-1; D unclear. Trimming stripped 4 bases from V and 2 bases from J, with 5 bases between. The CDR3 is made up of 12 amino acids. Germline V gene sequence: CDR1 SGHVS, CDR2 FNYEAQ. The CDR3 region is CASSSTNTEAFF. CDR3 DNA: TGTGCCAGCAGCTCAACTAACACTGAAGCTTTCTTT.

V is TRBV7-2 and J is TRBJ1-5; tentative D call: TRBD1 (6 bases). This CDR3 spans 16 amino acids. Germline CDR1 reads SGHTA; CDR2 reads FQGNSA. V gave up 1 base and J gave up 4 bases, with 14 bases separating them. CDR3 nucleotide sequence: TGTGCCAGCAGCTTAGGAACAGGGCTAAGGAATCAGCCCCAGCATTTT. Protein sequence: CASSLGTGLRNQPQHF.

This chain joins TRBV5-1 and TRBJ1-5; D remains ambiguous. The CDR3 is made up of 13 amino acids. V shed 3 bases and J shed 6 bases, with 10 bases lying between them. In germline, CDR1 is SGHRS, CDR2 YFSETQ. CDR3 loop: CASSWEGFQPQHF. The CDR3 coding sequence is TGCGCCAGCAGCTGGGAGGGCTTTCAGCCCCAGCATTTT.

The gene calls are TRBV6-1 and TRBJ2-1; no clear D. CDR1 is MNHNS, CDR2 SASEGT, per germline. This CDR3 has 18 amino acids. Trimming removed 0 bases at V and 0 bases at J, with 15 bases between. CDR3 sequence: CASSEARSFSLSYNEQFF. The CDR3 region has the DNA TGTGCCAGCAGTGAAGCGCGCAGTTTCTCTCTCTCCTACAATGAGCAGTTCTTC.

J is TRBJ1-4 and V is TRBV27; TRBD1 matches at 8 bases. CDR3 length: 14 residues. The ends lost 5 bases at V and 1 base at J; junction bases unmatched: 0. Germline-derived CDR1 and CDR2 are MNHEY and SMNVEV (reference sequence). CDR3 residues: CASSDRGTNEKLFF. The DNA for the CDR3 is TGTGCCAGCAGTGACAGGGGAACTAATGAAAAACTGTTTTTT.

J is TRBJ1-3 and V is TRBV4-1; D remains unclear. Germline V gene data show CDR1 as MGHRA and CDR2 as YSYEKL. Trimming took off 2 bases at V and 0 bases at J, with 8 bases between the two ends. This CDR3 has 15 residues. CDR3: CASSQIHLSGNTIYF. Here the CDR3 DNA reads TGCGCCAGCAGCCAAATACACCTCTCTGGAAACACCATATATTTT.

In its sample, this clone was seen a few times. V usage is TRBV29-1 and J usage is TRBJ1-2; D is unclear. CDR1 and CDR2 (germline): SQVTM, ANQGSEA. The CDR3 loop spans 12 amino acids. Trimming cost V 3 bases and J 2 bases, with 7 bases left between them. The CDR3 here is CSVESHNYGYTF. Written as DNA, the CDR3 is TGCAGCGTTGAGTCCCACAACTATGGCTACACCTTC.

This chain connects TRBV2 to TRBJ2-6; TRBD2 is a possible D gene (5 bases). Between the trimmed V and J ends, which lost 7 bases and 0 bases, there was a span of 10 bases. Germline assignment: CDR1 SNHLY and CDR2 FYNNEI. The CDR3 covers 15 residues. The CDR3 reads CASTDRGSGANVLTF. DNA of the CDR3: TGTGCCAGCACCGATCGGGGCTCTGGGGCCAACGTCCTGACTTTC.

The chain links TRBV7-9 to TRBJ2-7; tentatively, D is TRBD1 or TRBD2 (5 bases each). This CDR3 contains 13 residues. V lost 4 bases and J lost 3, with 10 bases in between. Germline V gene lookup returns CDR1 SEHNR and CDR2 FQNEAQ (reference sequence). CDR3 nucleotides: TGTGCCAGCAGCTACCGGGACGGCTACGAGCAGTACTTC. This gives the protein CASSYRDGYEQYF.

This clone was seen once. The chain has TRBV11-2 and TRBJ2-4; TRBD2 aligns across 12 bases. CDR1 is SGHAT, CDR2 FQNNGV, per germline. V trimming: 0 bases; J trimming: 12 bases; junction bases outside the gene matches: 3. The CDR3 is made up of 14 amino acids. The CDR3 protein is CASSLDGLAGNQYF. In DNA, the CDR3 is TGTGCCAGCAGCTTAGACGGACTAGCGGGGAATCAGTACTTC.

The V and J genes are TRBV19 and TRBJ2-7, with 15 nucleotides matching TRBD2. This CDR3 region has 15 residues. In germline, CDR1 is LNHDA, CDR2 SQIVND (reference sequence). Germline trimming cut 4 bases from V and 6 bases from J; bases unmatched to any gene: 4. The CDR3 loop reads CASSTGLAGGTEQYF. CDR3 nucleotides: TGTGCCAGTAGTACCGGACTAGCGGGGGGGACCGAGCAGTACTTC.

V gene TRBV6-1 combines with J gene TRBJ1-2; D gene uncertain. The germline V gene encodes CDR1 MNHNS and CDR2 SASEGT. The V and J ends lost 3 bases and 3 bases respectively, with 11 bases between them. The CDR3 covers 14 residues. CDR3 in amino acids: CASSDGVFYYGYTF. The CDR3 DNA is TGTGCCAGCAGTGACGGGGTGTTTTACTATGGCTACACCTTC.

This clone was counted a single time. The chain uses TRBV7-8 and TRBJ2-1; D unclear. The CDR3 contains 12 residues. V lost 1 base, J lost 10 bases, and 8 bases lay in between. Germline V lookup: CDR1 SGHVS, CDR2 FQNEAQ. CDR3 coding DNA: TGTGCCAGCAGCTTAGTTGAGACCGAGCAGTTCTTC. Translating gives CASSLVETEQFF.

The chain carries TRBV5-6 and TRBJ2-7; 13 positions agree with TRBD2. The CDR3 spans 16 residues. Germline V lookup: CDR1 SGHDT, CDR2 YYEEEE. Trimming removed 4 bases from V and 5 bases from J; junction bases left unmatched: 9. The CDR3 DNA is TGTGCCAGCAGCCAGAAACTAGCGGGGGGGTTCAACGAGCAGTACTTC. It yields the protein CASSQKLAGGFNEQYF.

V is TRBV6-5 and J is TRBJ1-2, with D maybe TRBD1 (6 bases). Looked up from germline, CDR1 is MNHEY and CDR2 is SVGAGI. CDR3 length equals 14 residues. With 4 bases removed from V and 5 bases from J, the gap between germline ends came to 14 bases. CDR3 protein: CASSWAGGEYGYTF. In DNA, the CDR3 is TGTGCCAGCAGTTGGGCGGGGGGCGAGTATGGCTACACCTTC.

The CDR3 region is CASSLRSGPYEQYF. The DNA for the CDR3 is TGCGCCAGCAGCTTAAGGAGCGGCCCCTACGAGCAGTACTTC. The genes are TRBV5-1 and TRBJ2-7; tentatively, D is TRBD2 (5 bases). The CDR3 extends over 14 amino acids. Trimming removed 2 bases at V and 2 bases at J, with 11 bases between. Germline CDR1 and CDR2: SGHRS and YFSETQ. The full variable domain, in which reference TRBV5-1 and TRBJ2-7 provide the parts outside the CDR3, is KAGVTQTPRYLIKTRGQQVTLSCSPISGHRSVSWYQQTPGQGLQFLFEYFSETQRNKGNFPGRFSGRQFSNSRSEMNVSTLELGDSALYLCASSLRSGPYEQYFGPGTRLTVT.

The rearrangement joins TRBV14 to TRBJ1-4, with 10 bases that match TRBD1. Germline V gene lookup returns CDR1 SGHDN and CDR2 FVKESK. V lost 3 bases, J lost 7 bases, and 2 bases stayed unmatched. This CDR3 region has 14 residues. The CDR3 DNA follows: TGTGCCAGCAGCCACCGGGACAGGGGTGAAAAACTGTTTTTT. Translating gives CASSHRDRGEKLFF. The variable domain in full, with the rest retrieved from reference TRBV14 and TRBJ1-4, is EAGVTQFPSHSVIEKGQTVTLRCDPISGHDNLYWYRRVMGKEIKFLLHFVKESKQDESGMPNNRFLAERTGGTYSTLKVQPAELEDSGVYFCASSHRDRGEKLFFGSGTQLSVL.

CDR3 nucleotides: TGTGCCAGCAGTTTACCCCCTAGCGGGAGCTACAATGAGCAGTTCTTC. It translates to CASSLPPSGSYNEQFF. The V and J genes are TRBV27 and TRBJ2-1; 10 nucleotides agree with TRBD2. Germline V gene sequence: CDR1 MNHEY, CDR2 SMNVEV (reference sequence). The CDR3 is 16 amino acids. With 2 bases clipped from V and 3 bases from J, the junction kept 4 bases outside the gene matches.